The clone carrying this T cell receptor beta chain occurred many times. Its specificity is not known. The data were taken from a study of CD8+CD57+ T cells in acquired aplastic anemia. The wider study: Sorted CD4+ and CD8+ cells gave an average of approximately 3.1 ug of DNA.

Germline-derived CDR1 and CDR2 are LNHDA and SQIVND (reference sequence). The CDR3 contains 16 residues. V was clipped by 3 bases and J by 4 bases, with 18 bases between them. Study-level findings and limits: It was found that roughly 29 CD8+ CDR3 sequences were shared between patients and controls. The study found no significant CD8+ Simpson's diversity difference between patients and controls.

Profiling of TCR beta VDJ combinations and CDR3 sequences used genomic DNA as template. TCRdb passed the reads through MiXCR, listing each CDR3 protein once. In the table there are about 180,000 distinct CDR3 sequences, around half of which are singletons. The genes are TRBV19 and TRBJ1-2; D is possibly TRBD1 (5 bases). Input material: sorted CD4+, CD8+, or CD8+CD57+ T cells (not recorded which) from PBMCs. This receptor was taken from a human donor in good health. The CDR3 coding sequence is TGTGCCAGTAGTATTGGCGTACTGAGGGGAGGCTATGGCTACACCTTC. Translating it yields CASSIGVLRGGYGYTF.